These 20 T cell receptor beta chains originate from one sample sequenced in a study of breast tumors, draining lymph nodes, adjacent tissues. TCRdb reprocessed the multiplex PCR reads via MiXCR and lists one record per CDR3 protein. The repertoire holds roughly 130,000 distinct CDR3 sequences, 32% seen once, with about 2.5% in the top ten. Axillary draining lymph nodes of breast cancer patients supplied the node samples. The sequenced material came from axillary lymph node tissue. The receptors come from a female donor with breast cancer. Some clones in this sample may be carry-over from other donors' samples.

A note on this clonotype: The junction and the germline gene differ at one end; a read error may be behind it. The genes are TRBV11-2 and TRBJ2-7; D is possibly TRBD1 (5 bases). This CDR3 comprises 16 residues. Germline values: CDR1 SGHAT, CDR2 FQNNGV. This CDR3 is CASSLWADTVPHEQHF. Written as DNA, the CDR3 is TGTGCCAGCAGCCTATGGGCGGACACGGTCCCCCACGAGCAGCACTTC.

The genes are TRBV7-9 and TRBJ2-7, with D tentatively TRBD2 (7 bases). Per the germline V gene, CDR1 is SEHNR and CDR2 is FQNEAQ (reference sequence). CDR3 length: 15 amino acids. Here the CDR3 reads CASSLGGGSSYERYV. The CDR3 DNA follows: TGTGCCAGCAGCCTTGGCGGGGGCAGCTCCTACGAGCGGTACGTC.

Many counts were recorded for this clonotype. V usage is TRBV5-8 and J usage is TRBJ1-4; 9 bases align to TRBD1. The V gene's germline CDR1 is SGHTS and CDR2 YDEGEE. After removal of 2 bases from V and 7 bases from J, the junction contained 6 bases not matched to a gene. This CDR3 has 15 amino acids. The CDR3: CASSLWTGAGEKLFF. DNA for the CDR3: TGTGCCAGCAGCTTATGGACAGGGGCGGGTGAAAAACTGTTTTTT.

This clonotype was seen at least ten times. This rearrangement joins TRBV3-1 to TRBJ2-1; a possible D gene is TRBD2 (5 bases). The CDR3 sequence is 15 residues long. The V end lost 1 base, the J end lost 8 bases, and 15 bases lay between the germline ends. CDR1 is LGHDT and CDR2 is YNNKEL in the germline V gene (reference sequence). CDR3 sequence reads: CASSQGGSGWDEQFF. Here the CDR3 DNA reads TGTGCCAGCAGCCAAGGTGGCAGCGGTTGGGATGAGCAGTTCTTC.

V is TRBV5-8 and J is TRBJ1-2; no firm D call. The CDR3 runs 11 residues. V was shortened by 4 bases and J by 10 bases, with 11 bases between the two germline ends. CDR1 is SGHTS and CDR2 is YDEGEE in the germline V gene. This chain's CDR3 is CASSPGLDYTF. The CDR3, as DNA: TGTGCCAGCAGCCCGGGTCTTGACTACACCTTC.

The chain carries TRBV19 and TRBJ1-2; TRBD1 agrees at 9 bases. Germline assignment: CDR1 LNHDA and CDR2 SQIVND (reference sequence). The CDR3 extends over 14 amino acids. The CDR3 reads CASGTGRGAGGYTF. DNA of the CDR3: TGTGCGAGCGGGACAGGGAGGGGGGCAGGAGGCTACACCTTC.

This clonotype was counted between two and nine times. The V gene is TRBV3-1, the J gene TRBJ1-5; D ambiguous. Trimming removed 2 bases at V and 2 bases at J, with 7 bases between. Germline V CDR1 and CDR2: LGHDT, YNNKEL (reference sequence). This CDR3 has 14 residues. The DNA of the CDR3 is TGTGCCAGCAGCCAATTCGCGGGCAATCAGCCCCAGCATTTT. It translates to CASSQFAGNQPQHF.

For this clonotype: This could be a read error, since a much larger clone is one nucleotide away. The rearrangement links TRBV5-1 to TRBJ2-5, with TRBD1 as a possible D gene (5 bases). CDR1 is SGHRS and CDR2 is YFSETQ in the germline V gene. The V and J ends lost 5 bases and 1 base respectively, with 9 bases between them. The CDR3 extends over 13 amino acids. CDR3 residues: CASSVGAQETQYF. CDR3 nucleotides: TGCGCCAGCAGTGTAGGGGCCCAAGAGACCCAGTACTTC.

Comments on this clonotype: The junction differs from germline at one of its ends, possibly a read error. The CDR3, as DNA: TGTGCCAGGCACTTAGGAGGGAGTCATTCACCCCTTCACTTT. It codes for CARHLGGSHSPLHF. The chain carries TRBV30 and TRBJ1-6; D remains ambiguous. Germline-derived CDR1 and CDR2 are GTSNPN and SVGIG (reference sequence). The CDR3 totals 14 residues.

This clonotype was seen at least ten times. The chain employs TRBV29-1 and TRBJ1-4; possibly TRBD1 for D (5 bases). The CDR3 length is 13 residues. Between the trimmed V and J ends, which lost 4 bases and 4 bases, there was a span of 10 bases. Germline CDR1 is SQVTM and CDR2 is ANQGSEA. CDR3 DNA: TGCAGCGTTGGGGACGTTATTAATGAAAAACTGTTTTTT. As protein: CSVGDVINEKLFF. The complete variable domain, with remaining parts taken from reference TRBV29-1 and TRBJ1-4, reads SAVISQKPSRDICQRGTSLTIQCQVDSQVTMMFWYRQQPGQSLTLIATANQGSEATYESGFVIDKFPISRPNLTFSTLTVSNMSPEDSSIYLCSVGDVINEKLFFGSGTQLSVL.

This clonotype was seen many times. The chain links TRBV7-2 to TRBJ2-5; D gene unclear. The germline gives CDR1 SGHTA, CDR2 FQGNSA. This CDR3 contains 11 residues. V gave up 5 bases and J gave up 5 bases, with 6 bases separating them. The DNA for the CDR3 is TGTGCCAGCAGCCTAAAGGAGACCCAGTACTTC. Its translation is CASSLKETQYF.

This clonotype was found many times. The gene calls are TRBV2 and TRBJ2-1; D ambiguous. The CDR3 has 11 amino acids. Germline CDR1 reads SNHLY; CDR2 reads FYNNEI. Deletions cut 4 bases from V and 7 bases from J, with 5 bases between. CDR3 sequence reads: CASSGWNEQFF. The CDR3 region has the DNA TGTGCCAGCAGTGGGTGGAATGAGCAGTTCTTC.

This chain links TRBV19 with TRBJ1-1; 8 nucleotides agree with TRBD1. This CDR3 contains 15 residues. The V gene's germline CDR1 is LNHDA and CDR2 SQIVND (reference sequence). With V trimmed by 1 base and J by 1 base, 2 bases remained unmatched. The CDR3 here is CASSIGGQANTEAFF. In DNA form, the CDR3 reads TGTGCCAGTAGTATAGGGGGACAGGCGAACACTGAAGCTTTCTTT.

In its sample, this clonotype was seen many times. The V gene is TRBV6-2 or TRBV6-3, the J gene TRBJ1-5; no firm D call. The CDR3 length is 13 residues. V was pared by 6 bases and J by 1 base, with 7 bases between. Germline assignment: CDR1 MNHEY and CDR2 SVGEGT. The chain's CDR3 is CASRDSSNQPQHF. The DNA of the CDR3 is TGTGCCAGCAGGGATTCAAGCAATCAGCCCCAGCATTTT.

The rearrangement joins TRBV18 to TRBJ2-3; tentative D call: TRBD2 (5 bases). Looked up from germline, CDR1 is KGHSH and CDR2 is LQKENI. CDR3 length equals 15 residues. V was trimmed by 0 bases and J by 7 bases, leaving 14 bases between them. CDR3 coding DNA: TGTGCCAGCTCACCACCCGCCGGGGTCAGGAATACGCAGTATTTT. This codes for CASSPPAGVRNTQYF.

This clonotype appeared a single time. CDR3 residues: CASSFGTSGGTDTQYF. DNA for the CDR3: TGTGCCAGCAGCTTTGGGACTAGCGGGGGGACAGATACGCAGTATTTT. V and J are TRBV9 and TRBJ2-3, with TRBD2 identical over 15 bases. The CDR3 extends over 16 amino acids. From germline, CDR1 is SGDLS and CDR2 YYNGEE. Trimming removed 4 bases from V and 3 bases from J; junction bases left unmatched: 3.

In this sample, this clonotype turned up many times. The rearrangement links TRBV20-1 to TRBJ2-2; possible D gene TRBD2, 5 bases. This CDR3 is built from 15 residues. In germline, CDR1 is DFQATT, CDR2 SNEGSKA (reference sequence). V was pared by 3 bases and J by 4 bases, with 15 bases between. The CDR3 nucleotides read TGCAGTGCTAGGGGCCCGGGAACCGCCACCGGGGAGCTGTTTTTT. Translating it yields CSARGPGTATGELFF.

The table lists this clonotype with many counts. The gene calls are TRBV7-3 and TRBJ2-2; 7 bases agree with TRBD1. CDR1 SGHTA and CDR2 FQGTGA come from the germline V gene. V shed 0 bases and J 6 bases; nucleotides not matched to a gene: 10. The length of the CDR3 is 17 residues. DNA of the CDR3: TGTGCCAGCAGCTTAACGGCACAGGGGCACGTCTCCGGGGAGCTGTTTTTT. Residues: CASSLTAQGHVSGELFF.

J is TRBJ1-4 and V is TRBV5-1; a possible D gene is TRBD1 (6 bases). CDR1 is SGHRS and CDR2 is YFSETQ in the germline V gene. There are 16 residues in the CDR3. V was cut by 4 bases and J by 5 bases, with 18 bases left in between. The DNA for the CDR3 is TGCGCCAGCAGCCTGGACAGCAGCTCCTACAATGAAAAACTGTTTTTT. Its protein is CASSLDSSSYNEKLFF.

The table lists this clonotype with many counts. The rearrangement links TRBV20-1 to TRBJ2-1, with D hard to call. The CDR3 has 13 residues. V dropped 0 bases and J dropped 5 bases, with 8 bases sitting between them. Germline CDR1 and CDR2: DFQATT and SNEGSKA (reference sequence). CDR3 nucleotides: TGCAGTGCTAGAGATCGCCTTAACAATGAGCAGTTCTTC. It yields the protein CSARDRLNNEQFF.